This T cell receptor (beta chain) stems from a study of shared clonotypes between healthy human individuals. Germline assignment: CDR1 LNHDA and CDR2 SQIVND (reference sequence). Trimming stripped 7 bases from V and 8 bases from J, with 11 bases between. This CDR3 is built from 11 residues. Genomic DNA of each subset was evenly split across several immunoSEQ plates. Using immunoSEQ multiplex PCR, the repertoire was profiled, and TCRdb retains in-frame clones only, with some absent. The sample has around 440,000 clones; 77% are singletons. Sequencing used PBMCs. This chain connects TRBV19 to TRBJ1-2, with unresolved D. This clonotype was sampled from a woman aged 40 to 50 in good health. Some clones in this sample may be carry-over from other donors' samples. The DNA of the CDR3 is TGTGCCAGTACGGGTCGAGGAGGCTACACCTTC. Protein product: CASTGRGGYTF.